This passage covers 29 T cell receptor beta chains from one sample sequenced in a study of blood T cell repertoires in COVID-19. Using immunoSEQ multiplex PCR, the repertoire was profiled, and TCRdb retains in-frame clones only, with some absent. The sample has 250,000 to 300,000 clones, just under 90% seen once; the top ten hold around 5.8%. The source material was peripheral blood. The receptors shown here come from a woman between 45 and 65 years old with COVID-19, enrolled during active disease.

The chain employs TRBV10-3 and TRBJ1-3; D gene unclear. This CDR3 contains 18 residues. V was clipped by 3 bases and J by 0 bases, with 18 bases between them. Germline CDR1 is ENHRY and CDR2 is SYGVKD. CDR3 sequence reads: CAISDLGRLSHSGNTIYF. CDR3 sequence (DNA): TGTGCCATCAGTGATTTGGGGAGGTTGAGTCACTCTGGAAACACCATATATTTT.

The gene calls are TRBV27 and TRBJ1-1; TRBD1 agrees at 9 bases. J gave up 0 bases and V 6 bases, and 8 bases lay outside the gene matches. CDR1 is MNHEY, CDR2 SMNVEV, per germline (reference sequence). There are 16 residues in the CDR3. CDR3 sequence: CASRRDREIVNTEAFF. CDR3 sequence (DNA): TGTGCCAGCAGAAGGGACAGGGAGATAGTGAACACTGAAGCTTTCTTT.

The chain employs TRBV30 and TRBJ1-1; TRBD1 might be the D (5 bases). Germline V gene sequence: CDR1 GTSNPN, CDR2 SVGIG (reference sequence). Trimming removed 5 bases at V and 0 bases at J, with 13 bases between. CDR3 size: 14 residues. DNA for the CDR3: TGTGCCTGGCAAAGAAGGGGAATGAACACTGAAGCTTTCTTT. Encoded protein: CAWQRRGMNTEAFF. Using reference TRBV30 and TRBJ1-1 for the parts outside the CDR3, the full variable domain is SQTIHQWPATLVQPVGSPLSLECTVEGTSNPNLYWYRQAAGRGLQLLFYSVGIGQISSEVPQNLSASRPQDRQFILSSKKLLLSDSGFYLCAWQRRGMNTEAFFGQGTRLTVV.

This CDR3 reads CASSRRQGIYNEQFF. CDR3 in DNA: TGTGCCAGCTCACGACGACAGGGTATCTACAATGAGCAGTTCTTC. The chain employs TRBV18 and TRBJ2-1; 7 nucleotides agree with TRBD1. Germline V CDR1 and CDR2: KGHSH, LQKENI. J was trimmed by 3 bases and V by 4 bases; bases with no gene match: 6. This CDR3 is 15 amino acids long.

V and J are TRBV27 and TRBJ1-1, with 8 bases that match TRBD1. Germline assignment: CDR1 MNHEY and CDR2 SMNVEV (reference sequence). Trimming cost V 3 bases and J 6 bases; bases outside gene matches: 18. This CDR3 contains 18 residues. CDR3 in DNA: TGTGCCAGCAGTTTTAGGCCGCATTCGACAGGGGCGAGATCTGAAGCTTTCTTT. It translates to CASSFRPHSTGARSEAFF.

J is TRBJ1-1 and V is TRBV9; D perhaps matches TRBD1 (6 bases). Looked up from germline, CDR1 is SGDLS and CDR2 is YYNGEE. Trimming took 1 base from V and 8 from J, leaving 12 bases between them. The CDR3 is 13 residues long. The CDR3 DNA is TGTGCCAGCAGCGTACAATTAGGACAGGAAGCTTTCTTT. Its protein is CASSVQLGQEAFF. The full variable domain, rest sourced from reference TRBV9 and TRBJ1-1, is DSGVTQTPKHLITATGQRVTLRCSPRSGDLSVYWYQQSLDQGLQFLIQYYNGEERAKGNILERFSAQQFPDLHSELNLSSLELGDSALYFCASSVQLGQEAFFGQGTRLTVV.

The J gene is TRBJ2-1, the V gene TRBV5-6, with D possibly matching TRBD2 (5 bases). The CDR3 length is 17 residues. Trimming left V 0 bases short and J 1 base short, with 14 bases between. Germline loops: CDR1 SGHDT, CDR2 YYEEEE. The CDR3 sequence is CASSLVGGQYSYNEQFF. The CDR3 coding sequence is TGTGCCAGCAGCTTGGTCGGAGGCCAATATTCCTACAATGAGCAGTTCTTC.

J is TRBJ2-1 and V is TRBV5-1; 9 bases line up with TRBD2. V was pared by 3 bases and J by 7 bases, with 11 bases of the junction left unmatched. The CDR3 sequence is 16 residues long. The germline CDR1 and CDR2 sequences are SGHRS and YFSETQ. In DNA form, the CDR3 reads TGCGCCAGCAGCTCCTTCCCGGGACTAGCTCTGAATGAGCAGTTCTTC. Translating gives CASSSFPGLALNEQFF.

This clone showed up just once. V is TRBV18 and J is TRBJ2-1, with a possible D match to TRBD2 (5 bases). Trimming took 2 bases from V and 7 from J, leaving 21 bases between them. The CDR3 sequence is 17 residues long. The germline V gene encodes CDR1 KGHSH and CDR2 LQKENI. CDR3 sequence (DNA): TGTGCCAGCTCACCAAAACTAGTTCGCCCCATGGAGAATGAGCAGTTCTTC. It translates to CASSPKLVRPMENEQFF.

This chain links TRBV2 with TRBJ2-3; TRBD2 agrees at 7 bases. This CDR3 has 13 residues. Looked up from germline, CDR1 is SNHLY and CDR2 is FYNNEI. Trimming cost V 7 bases and J 5 bases; bases outside gene matches: 6. The DNA of the CDR3 is TGTGCCAGCACGGGACTACGAGGAGATACGCAGTATTTT. As protein: CASTGLRGDTQYF.

The gene calls are TRBV10-1 and TRBJ2-7; TRBD2 agrees at 9 bases. Germline lookup yields CDR1 WNHNN and CDR2 SYGVQD (reference sequence). This CDR3 is 16 amino acids long. V lost 3 bases and J lost 0; bases outside the gene matches: 6. In nucleotides, the CDR3 is TGCGCCAGCAGTGATGGTAGCGGGAGATACTCCTACGAGCAGTACTTC. This encodes CASSDGSGRYSYEQYF.

The genes are TRBV6-6 and TRBJ1-1, with a possible D match to TRBD1 (6 bases). CDR1 and CDR2 from the germline V gene are MNHNY and SVGAGI (reference sequence). Trimming left V 6 bases short and J 3 bases short, with 11 bases between. The CDR3 sequence is 13 residues long. CDR3 amino acids: CASRSPGDTEAFF. CDR3 coding DNA: TGTGCCAGCAGGTCACCAGGGGACACTGAAGCTTTCTTT.

V usage is TRBV27 and J usage is TRBJ1-4; 9 nucleotides match TRBD1. Trimming took 6 bases from V and 8 from J; bases not matched to a gene: 10. Germline CDR1 and CDR2: MNHEY and SMNVEV (reference sequence). The CDR3 loop spans 15 amino acids. CDR3: CASRPRDREDEKLFF. The CDR3 nucleotides read TGTGCCAGCAGACCTCGGGACAGGGAGGACGAAAAACTGTTTTTT. Full variable domain (outside the CDR3, taken from reference TRBV27 and TRBJ1-4): EAQVTQNPRYLITVTGKKLTVTCSQNMNHEYMSWYRQDPGLGLRQIYYSMNVEVTDKGDVPEGYKVSRKEKRNFPLILESPSPNQTSLYFCASRPRDREDEKLFFGSGTQLSVL.

The count of this clone is one. J is TRBJ2-7 and V is TRBV12-5; D might be TRBD1 (6 bases). The V gene lost 7 bases and the J gene lost 1 base, with 17 bases spanning the gap. The germline V gene encodes CDR1 LGHNT and CDR2 FRNRAP. The CDR3 runs 15 residues. CDR3: CASALGAAVSYEQYF. The CDR3 coding sequence is TGTGCTAGTGCCCTGGGGGCAGCCGTTTCCTACGAGCAGTACTTC.

The chain uses TRBV4-1 and TRBJ1-4; 9 bases line up with TRBD1. CDR1 MGHRA and CDR2 YSYEKL come from the germline V gene. Unmatched junction bases numbered 4, after V lost 0 bases and J lost 5 bases. This CDR3 is 16 amino acids long. The DNA for the CDR3 is TGCGCCAGCAGCCAAGATAGGGACAGGGCCAATGAAAAACTGTTTTTT. It codes for CASSQDRDRANEKLFF.

The chain links TRBV6-2 or TRBV6-3 to TRBJ1-5, with no clear D. Germline-derived CDR1 and CDR2 are MNHEY and SVGEGT. With 0 bases removed from V and 6 bases from J, the gap between germline ends came to 6 bases. The CDR3 sequence is 13 residues long. The DNA for the CDR3 is TGTGCCAGCAGTTACTCGACTCCTCAGCCCCAGCATTTT. Translated, it gives CASSYSTPQPQHF.

The V and J genes are TRBV11-2 and TRBJ1-2, with TRBD1 matching over 9 bases. Germline values: CDR1 SGHAT, CDR2 FQNNGV. The V gene end was trimmed by 5 bases and the J gene end by 8 bases; junction bases not matched to a gene: 18. The CDR3 sequence is 17 residues long. The chain's CDR3 is CASSAPGQGIFKRGYTF. The CDR3 DNA reads as TGTGCCAGCAGCGCGCCGGGACAGGGAATTTTTAAACGGGGCTACACCTTC.

The chain has TRBV2 and TRBJ2-7; 7 nucleotides agree with TRBD1. This CDR3 region has 14 residues. Trimming cost V 6 bases and J 0 bases; bases outside gene matches: 5. Germline V gene lookup returns CDR1 SNHLY and CDR2 FYNNEI. CDR3 sequence reads: CASSARDSSYEQYF. The CDR3 coding sequence is TGTGCCAGCAGCGCCCGGGACAGCTCCTACGAGCAGTACTTC.

The chain is built from TRBV7-3 and TRBJ2-2; D perhaps matches TRBD1 (6 bases). This CDR3 is 14 amino acids long. Trimming cost V 4 bases and J 0 bases, with 6 bases left between them. Germline V lookup: CDR1 SGHTA, CDR2 FQGTGA. The CDR3 DNA reads TGTGCCAGCAGCTCAGGGGCGAACACCGGGGAGCTGTTTTTT. Encoded protein: CASSSGANTGELFF.

This sequence joins TRBV18 and TRBJ1-2; TRBD1 might be the D (5 bases). Germline V gives CDR1 KGHSH, CDR2 LQKENI. The CDR3 loop spans 15 amino acids. The V and J ends lost 1 base and 2 bases respectively, with 11 bases between them. Here the CDR3 reads CASSPLTEINYGYTF. CDR3 coding DNA: TGTGCCAGCTCACCACTGACAGAAATAAACTATGGCTACACCTTC.

This chain joins TRBV15 and TRBJ1-1; 9 positions agree with TRBD1. The germline gives CDR1 LNHNV, CDR2 YYDKDF (reference sequence). The CDR3 has 16 residues. J lost 11 bases, V lost 0 bases, and 13 bases had no gene match. Written as DNA, the CDR3 is TGTGCCACCAGCAGAGATATAACAGGGGGCTTGATAGAGGCTTTCTTT. Its protein product is CATSRDITGGLIEAFF.

J is TRBJ2-1 and V is TRBV13; 10 nucleotides line up with TRBD2. The CDR3 is 15 residues long. Trimming took 5 bases from V and 7 from J; bases not matched to a gene: 8. Looked up from germline, CDR1 is PRHDT and CDR2 is FYEKMQ (reference sequence). In DNA form, the CDR3 reads TGTGCCAGCAGCCGGGGAAGCGGGAGGGCTAATGAGCAGTTCTTC. It encodes CASSRGSGRANEQFF.

The chain is built from TRBV27 and TRBJ1-2, with 12 nucleotides matching TRBD1. CDR3 length: 16 amino acids. From germline, CDR1 is MNHEY and CDR2 SMNVEV (reference sequence). The V and J ends lost 5 bases and 7 bases, in that order; junction bases with no gene match: 11. In DNA form, the CDR3 reads TGTGCCAGCAGTAACCTCGGGGACAGGGGGCGCGGTGGCTACACCTTC. Amino acids: CASSNLGDRGRGGYTF.

V and J are TRBV9 and TRBJ2-2; D is possibly TRBD2 (5 bases). The CDR3 is made up of 14 amino acids. V was clipped by 6 bases and J by 0 bases, with 9 bases between them. Germline loops: CDR1 SGDLS, CDR2 YYNGEE. The CDR3 region is CASTPGSNTGELFF. DNA of the CDR3: TGTGCCAGCACTCCGGGATCGAACACCGGGGAGCTGTTTTTT.

On this clone: Other DNA variants within this sample encode the same CDR3. The gene calls are TRBV6-5 and TRBJ1-4, with TRBD1 identical over 9 bases. CDR1 MNHEY and CDR2 SVGAGI come from the germline V gene. This CDR3 has 13 residues. The V gene end was trimmed by 6 bases and the J gene end by 4 bases; junction bases not matched to a gene: 0. The CDR3 protein is CASRTGGNEKLFF. For the CDR3, the DNA is TGTGCCAGCAGGACAGGGGGTAATGAAAAACTGTTTTTT.

V usage is TRBV5-4 and J usage is TRBJ2-7, with D tentatively TRBD1 (6 bases). Germline assignment: CDR1 SGHNT and CDR2 YYREEE (reference sequence). The CDR3 totals 12 residues. Trimming shortened V by 4 bases and J by 6 bases, and 11 bases separated the two germline ends. The CDR3 region is CASSQTGFEQYF. The CDR3 nucleotides read TGTGCCAGCAGCCAAACAGGGTTCGAGCAGTACTTC. Supplemented by reference TRBV5-4 and TRBJ2-7, the full variable domain reads ETGVTQSPTHLIKTRGQQVTLRCSSQSGHNTVSWYQQALGQGPQFIFQYYREEENGRGNFPPRFSGLQFPNYSSELNVNALELDDSALYLCASSQTGFEQYFGPGTRLTVT.

This sequence joins TRBV7-8 and TRBJ2-4, with TRBD2 matching 15 bases. V gave up 5 bases and J gave up 1 base; unmatched junction bases: 6. The CDR3 is 18 residues long. Germline lookup yields CDR1 SGHVS and CDR2 FQNEAQ. CDR3 coding DNA: TGTGCCAGCAGCATCGGACTAGCGGGAGGGCCTGCCAAAAACATTCAGTACTTC. Translated: CASSIGLAGGPAKNIQYF.

This clone has just one count. The chain links TRBV30 to TRBJ1-1, with D maybe TRBD1 (5 bases). Trimming cost V 2 bases and J 6 bases, with 22 bases left between them. Germline V gives CDR1 GTSNPN, CDR2 SVGIG (reference sequence). The CDR3 totals 16 residues. CDR3 region: CAWSLYGYPQAAEAFF. The CDR3 nucleotides are TGTGCCTGGAGTTTATACGGATACCCACAGGCGGCTGAAGCTTTCTTT. Based on the CDR3 plus reference TRBV30 and TRBJ1-1, the full variable domain is SQTIHQWPATLVQPVGSPLSLECTVEGTSNPNLYWYRQAAGRGLQLLFYSVGIGQISSEVPQNLSASRPQDRQFILSSKKLLLSDSGFYLCAWSLYGYPQAAEAFFGQGTRLTVV.

CDR3 amino acids: CASSEKRQGRITTEAFF. In nucleotides, the CDR3 is TGTGCCAGCAGTGAAAAGCGACAGGGAAGGATTACCACTGAAGCTTTCTTT. This chain uses TRBV6-1 with TRBJ1-1; 7 bases fit TRBD1. Trimming removed 2 bases from V and 4 bases from J; junction bases left unmatched: 13. CDR1 and CDR2 (germline): MNHNS, SASEGT. The length of the CDR3 is 17 residues.